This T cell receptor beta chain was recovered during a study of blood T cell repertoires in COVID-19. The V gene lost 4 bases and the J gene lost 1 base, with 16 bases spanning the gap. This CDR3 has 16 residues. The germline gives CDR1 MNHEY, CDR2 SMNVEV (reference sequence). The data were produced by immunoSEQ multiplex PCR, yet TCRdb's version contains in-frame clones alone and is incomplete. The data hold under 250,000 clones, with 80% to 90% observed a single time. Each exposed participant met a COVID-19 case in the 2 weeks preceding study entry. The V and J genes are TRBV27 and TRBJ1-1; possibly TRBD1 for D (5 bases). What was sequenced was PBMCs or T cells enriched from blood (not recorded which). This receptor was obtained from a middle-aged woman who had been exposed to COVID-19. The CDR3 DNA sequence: TGTGCCAGCAGTTCCGTGGCGGGGACGGGGAACACTGAAGCTTTCTTT. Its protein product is CASSSVAGTGNTEAFF.